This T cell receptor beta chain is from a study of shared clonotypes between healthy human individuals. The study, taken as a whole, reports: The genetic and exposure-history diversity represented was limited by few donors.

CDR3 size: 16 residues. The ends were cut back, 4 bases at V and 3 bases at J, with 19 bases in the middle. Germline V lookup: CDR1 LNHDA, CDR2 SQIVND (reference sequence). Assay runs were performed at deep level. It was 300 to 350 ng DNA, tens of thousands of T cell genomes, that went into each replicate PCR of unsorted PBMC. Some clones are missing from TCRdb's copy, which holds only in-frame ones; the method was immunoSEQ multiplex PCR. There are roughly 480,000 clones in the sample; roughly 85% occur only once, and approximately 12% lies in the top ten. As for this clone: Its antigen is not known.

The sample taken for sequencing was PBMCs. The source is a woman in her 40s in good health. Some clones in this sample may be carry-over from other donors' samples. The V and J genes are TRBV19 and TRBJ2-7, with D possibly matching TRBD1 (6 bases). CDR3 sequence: CASSSTGTRLGYEQYF. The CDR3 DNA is TGTGCCAGTAGTAGTACAGGGACCCGCTTGGGCTACGAGCAGTACTTC.